This TCR beta chain was sequenced during a study of T cells after posttransplantation cyclophosphamide. Points from the study as a whole: Recipient CMV seropositivity and CMV reactivation strongly tracked TRB clonality. Donor-recipient repertoire similarity was low at 1-2 months, rising over year one.

Some clones are missing from TCRdb's copy, which holds only in-frame ones; the method was immunoSEQ multiplex PCR. Altogether 20,000 to 30,000 clones are present, about 82% being singletons, with the ten largest covering around 6.9%. Concerning this clone itself: Its antigen is currently unknown.

The sample was PBMCs. This clonotype originated in a woman aged 55-69 years with a blood cancer, CMV-positive, and with a related stem cell donor.

As DNA, the CDR3 is TGTGCCAGCAGTGAAGCGACAGGGAGCGCGTACGAGCAGTACTTC. Protein sequence: CASSEATGSAYEQYF. V usage is TRBV2 and J usage is TRBJ2-7; 7 bases match TRBD1. The length of the CDR3 is 15 residues. V lost 0 bases, J lost 4 bases, and 6 bases stayed unmatched. Looked up from germline, CDR1 is SNHLY and CDR2 is FYNNEI.